These 11 T cell receptor beta chains came from one sample sequenced in a study of cytomegalovirus exposure and HLA in healthy donors. PCR was performed using 60 Vbeta and 13 Jbeta primers. Generated by immunoSEQ multiplex PCR, the TCRdb table keeps only in-frame clones and is missing some. There are under 150,000 clones in the sample; roughly 79% occur only once, and 2.5% to 3% lies in the top ten. The sequenced sample consisted of PBMCs. The receptors were sampled from a boy aged 2 to 10 in good health and CMV-seronegative.

This sequence joins TRBV25-1 and TRBJ1-6; tentatively, D is TRBD1 (6 bases). The length of the CDR3 is 15 residues. CDR1 and CDR2 (germline): MGHDK, SYGVNS. V was pared by 3 bases and J by 7 bases, with 13 bases between. The DNA for the CDR3 is TGTGCCAGCAGTGAGCAAACAGGGACCAATTCACCCCTCCACTTT. It yields the protein CASSEQTGTNSPLHF.

This clone was detected many times. The chain has TRBV7-3 and TRBJ1-1; maybe TRBD1 (5 bases). Trimming took 4 bases from V and 11 from J, leaving 14 bases between them. This CDR3 region has 12 residues. Germline V gene sequence: CDR1 SGHTA, CDR2 FQGTGA. The chain's CDR3 is CASSYGGDRAFF. The CDR3 region has the DNA TGTGCCAGCAGCTATGGGGGGGATAGGGCTTTCTTT. The full variable domain, rest sourced from reference TRBV7-3 and TRBJ1-1, is GAGVSQTPSNKVTEKGKYVELRCDPISGHTALYWYRQSLGQGPEFLIYFQGTGAADDSGLPNDRFFAVRPEGSVSTLKIQRTERGDSAVYLCASSYGGDRAFFGQGTRLTVV.

CDR3 bases: TGTGCCAGCAGATACCCACAGGGCGAGCAGTTCTTC. Protein sequence: CASRYPQGEQFF. This rearrangement joins TRBV6-6 to TRBJ2-1; a possible D gene is TRBD1 (6 bases). CDR3 length equals 12 residues. Trimming pared 6 bases from V and 10 bases from J, leaving 13 bases between. Looked up from germline, CDR1 is MNHNY and CDR2 is SVGAGI (reference sequence).

This clone was recorded a few times. The rearrangement links TRBV5-1 to TRBJ1-6, with 7 bases that match TRBD1. V shed 0 bases, J shed 9 bases, and the junction held 3 bases outside the gene matches. Per germline, CDR1 SGHRS and CDR2 YFSETQ. The CDR3 is 14 amino acids. Here the CDR3 reads CASSLGPGGSPLHF. The CDR3 DNA follows: TGCGCCAGCAGCTTGGGTCCAGGGGGTTCACCCCTCCACTTT.

This clone is medium-sized (0.01 to 0.1%) in the sample. This chain links TRBV6-4 with TRBJ2-5; 7 bases map to TRBD1. Germline lookup yields CDR1 MRHNA and CDR2 SNTAGT. With 6 bases clipped from V and 5 bases from J, the junction kept 12 bases outside the gene matches. The CDR3 sequence is 15 residues long. In DNA, the CDR3 is TGTGCCAGCAGCGCCGAGGCGACAGGGTTGGAGACCCAGTACTTC. Translation: CASSAEATGLETQYF.

The V call is TRBV18, the J call TRBJ1-1; 7 bases are a match to TRBD1. The V gene's germline CDR1 is KGHSH and CDR2 LQKENI. V dropped 3 bases and J dropped 5; count of bases not matched to a gene: 12. This CDR3 spans 16 amino acids. The CDR3 DNA reads as TGTGCCAGCTCACCGGAGAGACAGGGTGTCTGGACTGAAGCTTTCTTT. Protein: CASSPERQGVWTEAFF.

The J gene is TRBJ1-5, the V gene TRBV15; 8 nucleotides align to TRBD1. The CDR3 spans 16 residues. The V gene end was trimmed by 5 bases and the J gene end by 8 bases; junction bases not matched to a gene: 14. The V gene's germline CDR1 is LNHNV and CDR2 YYDKDF (reference sequence). CDR3 amino acids: CATSLRGTGWGEPQHF. The CDR3 DNA reads TGTGCCACCAGCCTCAGGGGGACAGGATGGGGTGAGCCCCAGCATTTT.

CDR3 loop: CASSQDTGQTTDTQYF. The DNA of the CDR3 is TGCGCCAGCAGCCAAGATACGGGACAGACCACAGATACGCAGTATTTT. The chain couples TRBV4-1 to TRBJ2-3; 7 nucleotides agree with TRBD1. The junction had 5 bases not matched to a gene; V was cut back by 0 bases and J by 2 bases. This CDR3 is built from 16 residues. CDR1 and CDR2 (germline): MGHRA, YSYEKL.

The V gene is TRBV18, the J gene TRBJ1-5; D may be TRBD1 (6 bases). The V and J ends lost 6 bases and 7 bases respectively, with 19 bases between them. CDR1 is KGHSH, CDR2 LQKENI, per germline. This CDR3 region has 15 residues. The CDR3, as DNA: TGTGCCAGCTCCCGGGGCCAGGGGACAAAGCAGCCCCAGCATTTT. Translating it yields CASSRGQGTKQPQHF. Drawing the rest from reference TRBV18 and TRBJ1-5, the complete variable domain is NAGVMQNPRHLVRRRGQEARLRCSPMKGHSHVYWYRQLPEEGLKFMVYLQKENIIDESGMPKERFSAEFPKEGPSILRIQQVVRGDSAAYFCASSRGQGTKQPQHFGDGTRLSIL.

This clone was seen once. The CDR3 nucleotides read TGTGCCAGCAGCGAAATGGGACAGCTCCAAGAGACCCAGTACTTC. This encodes CASSEMGQLQETQYF. The chain links TRBV9 to TRBJ2-5; 7 bases fit TRBD1. The V segment lost 3 bases and the J segment 1 base; nucleotides outside the gene matches: 6. Germline loops: CDR1 SGDLS, CDR2 YYNGEE. The CDR3 covers 15 residues.

This sequence joins TRBV6-4 and TRBJ2-2, with 7 bases aligning to TRBD2. This CDR3 contains 16 residues. Germline-derived CDR1 and CDR2 are MRHNA and SNTAGT. The V segment lost 4 bases and the J segment 2 bases; nucleotides outside the gene matches: 7. The CDR3 DNA reads as TGTGCCAGCAGTGGAAGTGCGGGAGTTAACACCGGGGAGCTGTTTTTT. Its protein is CASSGSAGVNTGELFF.